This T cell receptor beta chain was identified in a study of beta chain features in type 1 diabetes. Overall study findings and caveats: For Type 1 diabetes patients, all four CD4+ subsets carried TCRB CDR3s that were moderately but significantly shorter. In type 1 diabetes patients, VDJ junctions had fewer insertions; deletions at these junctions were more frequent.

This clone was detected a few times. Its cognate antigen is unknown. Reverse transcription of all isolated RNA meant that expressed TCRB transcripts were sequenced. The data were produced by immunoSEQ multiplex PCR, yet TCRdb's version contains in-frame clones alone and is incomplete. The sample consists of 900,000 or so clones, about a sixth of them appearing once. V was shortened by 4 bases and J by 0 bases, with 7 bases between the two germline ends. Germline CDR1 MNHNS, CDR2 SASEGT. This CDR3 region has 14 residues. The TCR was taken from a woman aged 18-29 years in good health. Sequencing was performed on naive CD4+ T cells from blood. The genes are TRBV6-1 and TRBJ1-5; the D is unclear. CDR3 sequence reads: CASSVGYSNQPQHF. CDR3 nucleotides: TGTGCCAGCAGTGTGGGGTATAGCAATCAGCCCCAGCATTTT.